The 21 T cell receptor beta chains presented below share a single source sample, sequenced in a study of shared clonotypes between healthy human individuals. Some clones are missing from TCRdb's copy, which holds only in-frame ones; the method was immunoSEQ multiplex PCR. The table records over a million clones, less than 99% of them present only once. Sequenced: naive CD4+ T cells sorted from blood. As to subset: CD45RA+ positively selected. The origin of the receptors is a man aged 25-45 years in good health.

The chain has TRBV5-1 and TRBJ2-1; 10 bases fit TRBD2. Germline CDR1 and CDR2: SGHRS and YFSETQ. J gave up 10 bases and V 2 bases, and 6 bases lay outside the gene matches. The length of the CDR3 is 14 residues. The CDR3 coding sequence is TGCGCCAGCAGCTTACAACTAGCGGGGCCAGAGCAGTTCTTC. This sequence encodes CASSLQLAGPEQFF.

This chain uses TRBV5-1 with TRBJ2-1; D is possibly TRBD1 (6 bases). This CDR3 region has 14 residues. Trimming shortened V by 7 bases and J by 2 bases, and 13 bases separated the two germline ends. Germline values: CDR1 SGHRS, CDR2 YFSETQ. CDR3 DNA: TGCGCCAGCGCCGACAGGAGGCCCTACAATGAGCAGTTCTTC. It is translated as CASADRRPYNEQFF.

This chain joins TRBV7-6 and TRBJ1-5; 10 bases align to TRBD1. Trimming removed 1 base from V and 0 bases from J; junction bases left unmatched: 6. The germline gives CDR1 SGHVS, CDR2 FNYEAQ. This CDR3 contains 18 residues. CDR3 DNA: TGTGCCAGCAGCTTAGGACAGGGGGCCCCATATAGCAATCAGCCCCAGCATTTT. Its translation: CASSLGQGAPYSNQPQHF.

V is TRBV28 and J is TRBJ1-5, with 8 bases that match TRBD1. The CDR3 loop spans 18 amino acids. Germline loops: CDR1 MDHEN, CDR2 SYDVKM. V lost 6 bases, J lost 3 bases, and 16 bases stayed unmatched. The CDR3 region is CASSSPFRDRFPNQPQHF. As DNA, the CDR3 is TGTGCCAGCAGCTCTCCGTTCCGGGACAGGTTTCCCAATCAGCCCCAGCATTTT.

Of note for this clone: Distinct nucleotide sequences in the sample also encode this CDR3. CDR3 sequence (DNA): TGTGCCAGCAGTCGGGACAGTTTGAACACTGAAGCTTTCTTT. Translating it yields CASSRDSLNTEAFF. The rearrangement joins TRBV6-5 to TRBJ1-1; TRBD1 aligns across 7 bases. Germline values: CDR1 MNHEY, CDR2 SVGAGI. The J segment lost 0 bases and the V segment lost 5 bases, leaving 3 bases of the junction unmatched. The CDR3 is 14 residues long.

The chain joins TRBV27 to TRBJ2-5, with a possible D match to TRBD1 (5 bases). The CDR3 extends over 15 amino acids. Germline assignment: CDR1 MNHEY and CDR2 SMNVEV (reference sequence). The germline V and J ends were trimmed by 5 bases and 1 base, with 14 bases remaining between them. CDR3 DNA: TGTGCCAGCAGTCCCCACAGGACGTTCCAAGAGACCCAGTACTTC. This encodes CASSPHRTFQETQYF.

The chain uses TRBV5-4 and TRBJ2-7; no clear D gene. This CDR3 contains 16 residues. The ends were cut back, 0 bases at V and 3 bases at J, with 16 bases in the middle. The V gene's germline CDR1 is SGHNT and CDR2 YYREEE (reference sequence). The CDR3 protein is CASSLGGTLTNYEQYF. CDR3 in DNA: TGTGCCAGCAGCTTGGGGGGAACCTTAACGAACTACGAGCAGTACTTC.

The rearrangement joins TRBV4-3 to TRBJ2-1; D is possibly TRBD2 (6 bases). Germline V lookup: CDR1 LGHNA, CDR2 YSLEER. This CDR3 is 17 amino acids long. The germline V and J ends were trimmed by 1 base and 6 bases, with 19 bases remaining between them. Here the CDR3 reads CASSQAGSGLGGNEQFF. The CDR3, as DNA: TGCGCCAGCAGCCAAGCAGGGAGCGGTCTGGGGGGCAATGAGCAGTTCTTC.

J is TRBJ2-7 and V is TRBV7-6, with a tentative D call TRBD1 (6 bases). The length of the CDR3 is 18 residues. The V and J ends lost 0 bases and 0 bases respectively, with 18 bases between them. Germline CDR1 SGHVS, CDR2 FNYEAQ. CDR3 in amino acids: CASSLASPQGRSSYEQYF. DNA of the CDR3: TGTGCCAGCAGCTTAGCGAGCCCACAGGGACGAAGCTCCTACGAGCAGTACTTC.

The CDR3 DNA is TGTGCCAGCAGCACCCGGGACAGGGGTGAGACCCAGTACTTC. Translated, it gives CASSTRDRGETQYF. The chain links TRBV11-2 to TRBJ2-5; 10 bases are a match to TRBD1. Trimming removed 5 bases from V and 5 bases from J; junction bases left unmatched: 5. CDR1 and CDR2 (germline): SGHAT, FQNNGV. The CDR3 has 14 residues.

The CDR3 region is CASSPGGGKNNQPQHF. The CDR3 DNA reads as TGTGCCAGCTCACCGGGGGGCGGGAAAAACAATCAGCCCCAGCATTTT. The rearrangement uses TRBV18 and TRBJ1-5, with D perhaps matching TRBD1 (6 bases). V was trimmed by 3 bases and J by 3 bases, leaving 15 bases between them. Per the germline V gene, CDR1 is KGHSH and CDR2 is LQKENI. The CDR3 contains 16 residues.

This CDR3 reads CASSQSTNRGVPYNEQFF. The CDR3 DNA reads TGCGCCAGCAGCCAATCAACTAACAGGGGGGTACCATACAATGAGCAGTTCTTC. This chain joins TRBV4-1 and TRBJ2-1; 8 bases map to TRBD1. Germline CDR1 is MGHRA and CDR2 is YSYEKL. V shed 2 bases, J shed 4 bases, and the junction held 13 bases outside the gene matches. This CDR3 is 18 amino acids long.

This clone has just one count. CDR3 protein: CGVMTANTGELFF. The CDR3 nucleotides read TGTGGCGTAATGACGGCGAACACCGGGGAGCTGTTTTTT. V gene TRBV28 combines with J gene TRBJ2-2; D is uncertain. The CDR3 spans 13 residues. Germline CDR1 is MDHEN and CDR2 is SYDVKM.

The J gene is TRBJ1-5, the V gene TRBV5-1; the D is unclear. The CDR3 length is 13 residues. Germline V gene sequence: CDR1 SGHRS, CDR2 YFSETQ. V lost 3 bases and J lost 4, with 8 bases in between. CDR3 loop: CASSWTPNQPQHF. The CDR3 DNA is TGCGCCAGCAGCTGGACGCCGAATCAGCCCCAGCATTTT.

The rearrangement joins TRBV7-9 to TRBJ2-4; weak D call: TRBD1 (6 bases). The CDR3 loop spans 15 amino acids. V dropped 2 bases and J dropped 0 bases, with 8 bases sitting between them. Germline CDR1 SEHNR, CDR2 FQNEAQ (reference sequence). For the CDR3, the DNA is TGTGCCAGCAGCTTACAGGGGTTAGCCAAAAACATTCAGTACTTC. This codes for CASSLQGLAKNIQYF.

The V call is TRBV18, the J call TRBJ2-7; 11 bases match TRBD2. The CDR3 extends over 17 amino acids. Germline V gene lookup returns CDR1 KGHSH and CDR2 LQKENI. V gave up 5 bases and J gave up 2 bases; unmatched junction bases: 11. In DNA, the CDR3 is TGTGCCAGCTCAAAAACGCCGGGGACTAGCGGAACCTACGAGCAGTACTTC. This encodes CASSKTPGTSGTYEQYF.

The chain recombines TRBV14 with TRBJ1-5; D not certain. The V gene's germline CDR1 is SGHDN and CDR2 FVKESK. V dropped 4 bases and J dropped 7 bases, with 11 bases sitting between them. There are 13 residues in the CDR3. As DNA, the CDR3 is TGTGCCAGCAGCCTTAGAGTTGGACAGCCCCAGCATTTT. Translating it yields CASSLRVGQPQHF.

The V gene is TRBV5-5, the J gene TRBJ1-1; unclear D gene. Germline CDR1 reads SGHKS; CDR2 reads YYEKEE (reference sequence). V lost 0 bases and J 4 bases, leaving 4 bases between the germline ends. The CDR3 loop spans 12 amino acids. The CDR3 spells CASSLAVTEAFF. DNA of the CDR3: TGTGCCAGCAGCTTGGCAGTCACTGAAGCTTTCTTT.

The table lists this clone with a count of one. The chain has TRBV9 and TRBJ2-1; no reliable D call. The V end lost 3 bases, the J end lost 5 bases, and 9 bases lay between the germline ends. The CDR3 is 13 residues long. Germline CDR1 and CDR2: SGDLS and YYNGEE. The CDR3 region has the DNA TGTGCCAGCAGCGCGGCGGCAGACAATGAGCAGTTCTTC. Its protein is CASSAAADNEQFF.

The V and J genes are TRBV5-4 and TRBJ2-7; TRBD2 matches at 12 bases. Germline CDR1 SGHNT, CDR2 YYREEE (reference sequence). V was clipped by 4 bases and J by 4 bases; unmatched bases: 3. The CDR3 runs 14 residues. The CDR3 DNA reads TGTGCCAGCAGCATGACTAGCGGGAGATACGAGCAGTACTTC. This translates into CASSMTSGRYEQYF. The complete variable domain, with remaining parts taken from reference TRBV5-4 and TRBJ2-7, reads ETGVTQSPTHLIKTRGQQVTLRCSSQSGHNTVSWYQQALGQGPQFIFQYYREEENGRGNFPPRFSGLQFPNYSSELNVNALELDDSALYLCASSMTSGRYEQYFGPGTRLTVT.

CDR3 bases: TGTGCCAGCAGGATTAGGCTAGCGGGAGAGGGGTTCTACAATGAGCAGTTCTTC. It is translated as CASRIRLAGEGFYNEQFF. This rearrangement joins TRBV2 to TRBJ2-1, with 10 bases that match TRBD2. V lost 6 bases, J lost 3 bases, and 14 bases stayed unmatched. The CDR3 has 18 residues. The germline V gene has CDR1 SNHLY and CDR2 FYNNEI.